Here is one TCR beta chain with its context. Per the original data handling: Reference gene primer amplification yielded estimated nucleated cell counts. TCRdb's table, derived via immunoSEQ multiplex PCR, lists solely in-frame clones and lacks some. Clone size and the V and J calls come from that table; the DNA yielded D and trimming. The repertoire holds 250,000 to 350,000 clones, 85% to 90% seen once, with around 10% in the top ten. CDR3 length equals 16 residues. The V end was cut by 8 bases, the J end by 2 bases, with 19 bases between. Germline V gene lookup returns CDR1 MDHEN and CDR2 SYDVKM. In Seattle, patients joined the study during active infection and were tracked longitudinally. This sample is drawn from a study of blood T cell repertoires in COVID-19. Study as a whole: PBMCs, B-cell-depleted T cells, or T cells provided the cDNA or gDNA that made up the material.

The chain links TRBV28 to TRBJ1-5; TRBD1 is a possible D gene (6 bases). The specimen was peripheral blood. The receptor comes from a woman in her 30s with COVID-19, enrolled during active disease. CDR3 DNA sequence: TGTGCCAGCTCCTACTGGGGGGGCCCGGGCAATCAGCCCCAGCATTTT. Protein: CASSYWGGPGNQPQHF. The entire variable domain, with the rest obtained from reference TRBV28 and TRBJ1-5, is as follows: DVKVTQSSRYLVKRTGEKVFLECVQDMDHENMFWYRQDPGLGLRLIYFSYDVKMKEKGDIPEGYSVSREKKERFSLILESASTNQTSMYLCASSYWGGPGNQPQHFGDGTRLSIL.